This TCR beta chain stems from a study of blood T cell repertoires in COVID-19. Trimming left V 0 bases short and J 8 bases short, with 22 bases between. The CDR3 has 17 amino acids. Germline loops: CDR1 LGHNA, CDR2 YNFKEQ. TCRdb's table, derived via immunoSEQ multiplex PCR, lists solely in-frame clones and lacks some. The repertoire includes roughly 250,000 clones, about 83% of them detected once, and about 7.4% sits in the top ten. Sequenced material: peripheral blood. The source is a woman in her fifties or sixties with acute or convalescent COVID-19. The chain employs TRBV4-2 and TRBJ1-2; D is ambiguous. CDR3 coding DNA: TGTGCCAGCAGCCAAGACCCCTCCAACAGTGTTGTGGGCGGCTACACCTTC. Translated, it gives CASSQDPSNSVVGGYTF.